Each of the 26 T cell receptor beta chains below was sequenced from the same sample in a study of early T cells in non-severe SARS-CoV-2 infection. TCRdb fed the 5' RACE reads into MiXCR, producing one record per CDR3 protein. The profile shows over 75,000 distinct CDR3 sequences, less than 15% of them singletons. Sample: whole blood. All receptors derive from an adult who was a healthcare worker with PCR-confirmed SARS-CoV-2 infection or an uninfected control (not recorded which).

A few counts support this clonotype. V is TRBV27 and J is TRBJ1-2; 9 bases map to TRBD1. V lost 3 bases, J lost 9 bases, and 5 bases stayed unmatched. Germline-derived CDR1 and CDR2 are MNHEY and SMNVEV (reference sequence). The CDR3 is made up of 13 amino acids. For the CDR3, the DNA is TGTGCCAGCAGTTTGGGACAGGGAGGGAGCTACACCTTC. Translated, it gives CASSLGQGGSYTF.

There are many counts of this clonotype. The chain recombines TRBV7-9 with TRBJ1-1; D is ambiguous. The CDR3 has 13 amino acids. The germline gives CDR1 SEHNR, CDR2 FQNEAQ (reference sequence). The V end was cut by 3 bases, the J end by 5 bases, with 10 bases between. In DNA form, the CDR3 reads TGTGCCAGCAGCTTGGTCCCGGGTACTGAAGCTTTCTTT. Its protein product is CASSLVPGTEAFF.

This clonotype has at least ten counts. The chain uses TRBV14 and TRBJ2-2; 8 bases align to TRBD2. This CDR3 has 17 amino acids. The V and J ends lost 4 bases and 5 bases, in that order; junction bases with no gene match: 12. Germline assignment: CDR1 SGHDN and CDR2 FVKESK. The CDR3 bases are TGTGCCAGCAGCCCGCGCGGGTGGACTAGCAGAACCGGGGAGCTGTTTTTT. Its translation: CASSPRGWTSRTGELFF.

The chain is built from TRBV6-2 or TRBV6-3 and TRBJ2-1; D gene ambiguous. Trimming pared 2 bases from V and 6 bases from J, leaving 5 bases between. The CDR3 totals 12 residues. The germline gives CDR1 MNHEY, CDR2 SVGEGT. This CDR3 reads CASSYPPNEQFF. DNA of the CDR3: TGTGCCAGCAGTTACCCACCCAATGAGCAGTTCTTC.

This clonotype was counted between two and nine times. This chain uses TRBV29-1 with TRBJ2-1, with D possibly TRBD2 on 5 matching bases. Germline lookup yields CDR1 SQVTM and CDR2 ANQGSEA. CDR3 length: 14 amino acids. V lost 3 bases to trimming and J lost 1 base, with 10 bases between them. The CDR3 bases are TGCAGCGTTGACGGGGTGACTTCCTACAATGAGCAGTTCTTC. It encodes CSVDGVTSYNEQFF.

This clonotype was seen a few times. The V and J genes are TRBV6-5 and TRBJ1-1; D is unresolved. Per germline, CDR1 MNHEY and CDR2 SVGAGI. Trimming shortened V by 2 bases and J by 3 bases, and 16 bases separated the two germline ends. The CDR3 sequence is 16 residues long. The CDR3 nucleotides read TGTGCCAGCAGTTACAACTTTGTCGGGCGCGACACTGAAGCTTTCTTT. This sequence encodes CASSYNFVGRDTEAFF.

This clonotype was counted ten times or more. The CDR3 nucleotides read TGCAGCGTTGACCGCCGAGATACGCAGTATTTT. It translates to CSVDRRDTQYF. The gene calls are TRBV29-1 and TRBJ2-3, with D unclear. Germline assignment: CDR1 SQVTM and CDR2 ANQGSEA. The CDR3 length is 11 residues. V shed 3 bases and J shed 5 bases, with 6 bases lying between them.

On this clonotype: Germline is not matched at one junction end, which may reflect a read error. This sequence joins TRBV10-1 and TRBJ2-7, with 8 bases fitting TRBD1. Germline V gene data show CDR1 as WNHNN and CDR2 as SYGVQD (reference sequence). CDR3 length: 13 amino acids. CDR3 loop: CASSVAGTGPLKF. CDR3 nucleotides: TGCGCCAGCAGTGTCGCCGGGACAGGTCCCCTTAAATTC.

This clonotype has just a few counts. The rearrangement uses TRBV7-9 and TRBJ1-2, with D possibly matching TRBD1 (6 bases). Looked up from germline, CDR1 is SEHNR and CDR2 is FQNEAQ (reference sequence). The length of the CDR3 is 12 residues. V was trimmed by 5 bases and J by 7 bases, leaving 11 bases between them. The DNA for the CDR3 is TGTGCCAGCAGCGGGGGGCATATTGGCTACACCTTC. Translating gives CASSGGHIGYTF.

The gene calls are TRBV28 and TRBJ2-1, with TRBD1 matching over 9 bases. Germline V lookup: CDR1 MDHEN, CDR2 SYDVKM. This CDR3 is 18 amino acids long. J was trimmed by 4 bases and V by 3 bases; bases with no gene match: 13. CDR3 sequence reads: CASSFGSTGQGAYNEQFF. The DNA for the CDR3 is TGTGCCAGCAGTTTCGGGTCCACGGGACAGGGAGCATACAATGAGCAGTTCTTC.

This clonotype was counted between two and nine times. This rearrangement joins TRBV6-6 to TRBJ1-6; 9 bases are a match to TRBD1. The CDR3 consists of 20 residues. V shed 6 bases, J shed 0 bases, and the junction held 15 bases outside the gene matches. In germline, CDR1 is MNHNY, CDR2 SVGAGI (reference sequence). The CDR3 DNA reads TGTGCCAGCAGCCCATCCCCGGGACAGGGTCGCGGCTCCTATAATTCACCCCTCCACTTT. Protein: CASSPSPGQGRGSYNSPLHF.

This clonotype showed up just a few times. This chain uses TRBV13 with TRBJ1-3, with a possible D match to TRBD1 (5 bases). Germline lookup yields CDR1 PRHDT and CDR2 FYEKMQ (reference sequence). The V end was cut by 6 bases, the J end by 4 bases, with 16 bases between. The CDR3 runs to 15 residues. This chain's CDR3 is CASSFGGVSGNTIYF. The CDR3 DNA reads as TGTGCCAGCAGTTTTGGGGGAGTGTCGGGAAACACCATATATTTT.

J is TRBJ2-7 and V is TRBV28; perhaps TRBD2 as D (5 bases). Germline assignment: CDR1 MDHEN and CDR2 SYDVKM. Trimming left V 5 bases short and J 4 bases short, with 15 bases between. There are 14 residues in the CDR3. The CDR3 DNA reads TGTGCCAGCAGTATCTGGGGAGCCTTATACGAGCAGTACTTC. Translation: CASSIWGALYEQYF.

The CDR3 nucleotides are TGTGCCAGCAGTTTAATGAGGACAGCGAACACTGAAGCTTTCTTT. Its translation is CASSLMRTANTEAFF. The rearrangement uses TRBV28 and TRBJ1-1, with D perhaps TRBD1 (6 bases). Germline-derived CDR1 and CDR2 are MDHEN and SYDVKM. The V end was cut by 2 bases, the J end by 1 base, with 11 bases between. The CDR3 runs to 15 residues.

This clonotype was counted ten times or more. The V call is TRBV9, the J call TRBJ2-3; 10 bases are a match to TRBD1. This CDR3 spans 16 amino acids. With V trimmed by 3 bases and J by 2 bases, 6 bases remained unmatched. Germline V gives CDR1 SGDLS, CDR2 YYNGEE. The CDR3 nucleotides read TGTGCCAGCAGCGCCCGACAGGGGGCCCCCACAGATACGCAGTATTTT. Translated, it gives CASSARQGAPTDTQYF.

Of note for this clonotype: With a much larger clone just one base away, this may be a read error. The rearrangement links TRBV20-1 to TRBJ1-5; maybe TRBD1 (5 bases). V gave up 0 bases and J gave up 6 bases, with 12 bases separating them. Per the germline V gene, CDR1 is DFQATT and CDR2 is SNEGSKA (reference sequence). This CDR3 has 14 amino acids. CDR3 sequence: CSARDGGDLQPQHF. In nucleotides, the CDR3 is TGCAGTGCTAGAGATGGAGGGGACCTTCAGCCCCAGCATTTT.

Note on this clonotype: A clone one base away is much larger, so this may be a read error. CDR3 in amino acids: CPSSDRGYGYTF. In DNA form, the CDR3 reads TGTCCCAGTTCGGACAGGGGCTATGGCTACACCTTC. The chain couples TRBV18 to TRBJ1-2, with 9 bases fitting TRBD1. This CDR3 is 12 amino acids long. Germline CDR1 and CDR2: KGHSH and LQKENI.

The CDR3 DNA follows: TGCAGCGTCCGTAGGGTCACGGGAACCGGGGAGCTGTTTTTT. Its translation: CSVRRVTGTGELFF. The rearrangement links TRBV29-1 to TRBJ2-2, with D possibly matching TRBD2 (5 bases). Per the germline V gene, CDR1 is SQVTM and CDR2 is ANQGSEA. CDR3 length: 14 amino acids. V lost 6 bases to trimming and J lost 5 bases, with 16 bases between them.

The CDR3 loop is CASGRGAGSTDTQYF. The CDR3 DNA sequence: TGCGCCAGCGGTAGGGGAGCGGGGTCCACAGATACGCAGTATTTT. The rearrangement joins TRBV4-1 to TRBJ2-3; 7 nucleotides agree with TRBD2. The V gene's germline CDR1 is MGHRA and CDR2 YSYEKL. Unmatched junction bases numbered 10, after V lost 8 bases and J lost 2 bases. The CDR3 has 15 residues.

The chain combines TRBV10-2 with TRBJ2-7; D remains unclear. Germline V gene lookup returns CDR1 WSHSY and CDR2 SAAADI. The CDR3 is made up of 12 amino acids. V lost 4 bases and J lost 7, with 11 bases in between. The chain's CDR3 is CASSAPGEEQYF. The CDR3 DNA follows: TGCGCCAGCAGTGCCCCAGGCGAGGAGCAGTACTTC.

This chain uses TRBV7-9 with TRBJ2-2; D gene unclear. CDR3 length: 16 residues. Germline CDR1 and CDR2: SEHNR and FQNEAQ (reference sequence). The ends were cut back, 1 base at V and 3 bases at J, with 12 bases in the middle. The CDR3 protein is CASSLGREWDTGELFF. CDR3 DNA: TGTGCCAGCAGCTTAGGCCGAGAATGGGACACCGGGGAGCTGTTTTTT.

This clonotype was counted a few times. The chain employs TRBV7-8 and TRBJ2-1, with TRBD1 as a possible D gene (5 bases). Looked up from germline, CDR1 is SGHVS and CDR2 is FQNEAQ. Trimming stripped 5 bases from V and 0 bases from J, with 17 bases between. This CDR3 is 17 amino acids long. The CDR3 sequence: CASSKRQLMSSYNEQFF. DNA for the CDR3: TGTGCCAGCAGCAAGAGACAGTTAATGAGCTCCTACAATGAGCAGTTCTTC.

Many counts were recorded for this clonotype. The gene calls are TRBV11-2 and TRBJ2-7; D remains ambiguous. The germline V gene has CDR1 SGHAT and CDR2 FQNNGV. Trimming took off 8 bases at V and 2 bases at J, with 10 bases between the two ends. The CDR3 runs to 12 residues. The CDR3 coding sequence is TGTGCCAGCGGGATAAGGACCTACGAGCAGTACTTC. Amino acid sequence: CASGIRTYEQYF.

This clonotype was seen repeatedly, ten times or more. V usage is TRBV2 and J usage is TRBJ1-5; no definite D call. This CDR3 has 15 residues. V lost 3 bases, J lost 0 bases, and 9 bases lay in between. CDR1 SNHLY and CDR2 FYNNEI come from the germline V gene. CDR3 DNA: TGTGCCAGCAGTGACTTCTATGATAGCAATCAGCCCCAGCATTTT. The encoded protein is CASSDFYDSNQPQHF. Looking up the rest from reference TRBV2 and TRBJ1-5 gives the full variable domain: EPEVTQTPSHQVTQMGQEVILRCVPISNHLYFYWYRQILGQKVEFLVSFYNNEISEKSEIFDDQFSVERPDGSNFTLKIRSTKLEDSAMYFCASSDFYDSNQPQHFGDGTRLSIL.

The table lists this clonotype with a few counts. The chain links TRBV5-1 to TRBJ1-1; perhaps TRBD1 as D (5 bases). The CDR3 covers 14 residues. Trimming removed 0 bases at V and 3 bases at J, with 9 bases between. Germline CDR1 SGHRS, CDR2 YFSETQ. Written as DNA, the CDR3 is TGCGCCAGCAGCTTGGTAGGGGAGGACACTGAAGCTTTCTTT. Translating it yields CASSLVGEDTEAFF.

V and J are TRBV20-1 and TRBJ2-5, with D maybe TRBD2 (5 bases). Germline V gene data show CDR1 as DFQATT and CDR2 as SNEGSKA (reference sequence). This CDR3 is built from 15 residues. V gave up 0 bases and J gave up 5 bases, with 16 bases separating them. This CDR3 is CSARDGRGSSETQYF. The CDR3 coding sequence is TGCAGTGCTAGAGATGGGCGTGGGAGTAGTGAGACCCAGTACTTC.